Below are 3 T cell receptor beta chains sequenced from a single sample in a study of beta chain features in type 1 diabetes. Whole-study results and caveats: In all four CD4+ subsets, TCRB CDR3 length was significantly, moderately reduced in type 1 diabetes.

Isolated RNA was reverse transcribed in full, so expressed TCRB transcripts were sequenced. The method was immunoSEQ multiplex PCR; TCRdb's version includes in-frame clones alone and lacks a portion of them. The sample yields approximately 170,000 clones, approximately 8% seen once. No antigen has been identified for these receptors. The source material was central memory CD4+ T cells from blood. These receptors all come from a middle-aged woman with type 1 diabetes.

The chain couples TRBV10-3 to TRBJ1-2; tentatively, D is TRBD1 (5 bases). This CDR3 has 16 residues. Trimming removed 0 bases at V and 6 bases at J, with 17 bases between. Germline CDR1 reads ENHRY; CDR2 reads SYGVKD. CDR3 residues: CAISESRGGRSNGYTF. The DNA for the CDR3 is TGTGCCATCAGTGAGTCGAGGGGAGGGCGGTCTAATGGCTACACCTTC.

Only a few counts were recorded for this clone. The chain is built from TRBV2 and TRBJ2-7, with D hard to call. CDR3 length: 13 amino acids. Looked up from germline, CDR1 is SNHLY and CDR2 is FYNNEI. The V end lost 3 bases, the J end lost 2 bases, and 8 bases lay between the germline ends. CDR3: CASSERLPYEQYF. CDR3 in DNA: TGTGCCAGCAGTGAGCGACTCCCCTACGAGCAGTACTTC.

There are a few counts of this clone. The V and J genes are TRBV15 and TRBJ1-5, with a possible D match to TRBD1 (5 bases). The V gene's germline CDR1 is LNHNV and CDR2 YYDKDF (reference sequence). Trimming removed 0 bases from V and 0 bases from J, with 12 bases in between. The CDR3 runs to 17 residues. In DNA form, the CDR3 reads TGTGCCACCAGCAGAGACCCAGGGTCCCTTAGCAATCAGCCCCAGCATTTT. Translated: CATSRDPGSLSNQPQHF. Combining the CDR3 with reference TRBV15 and TRBJ1-5 gives the whole variable domain DAMVIQNPRYQVTQFGKPVTLSCSQTLNHNVMYWYQQKSSQAPKLLFHYYDKDFNNEADTPDNFQSRRPNTSFCFLDIRSPGLGDTAMYLCATSRDPGSLSNQPQHFGDGTRLSIL.